This TCR beta chain stems from a study of T and B cells in COVID-19 patients. General study findings and limits: In COVID-19 patients, T cell receptor beta variable and joining gene use was reportedly strongly skewed.

Each TRB amplification used about 220-500 ng of genomic DNA from blood. Germline CDR1 reads LGHNA; CDR2 reads YSLEER. With 0 bases clipped from V and 6 bases from J, the junction kept 2 bases outside the gene matches. CDR3 size: 15 residues. BIOMED2 TRB-A/B primer pools were used in multiplex TRB PCR. TCRdb recomputed calls from the multiplex PCR reads with MiXCR, one row per CDR3 protein. Of some 10,000 distinct CDR3 sequences listed, 30% are singletons. In the case of this clonotype: The antigen is not known.

The sequence derives from a human donor who had recovered from COVID-19. V usage is TRBV4-3 and J usage is TRBJ2-2, with 9 bases fitting TRBD2. The specimen sequenced was blood. CDR3 sequence reads: CASSQEERGAGELFF. The CDR3 coding sequence is TGCGCCAGCAGCCAAGAGGAGCGGGGGGCCGGGGAGCTGTTTTTT.